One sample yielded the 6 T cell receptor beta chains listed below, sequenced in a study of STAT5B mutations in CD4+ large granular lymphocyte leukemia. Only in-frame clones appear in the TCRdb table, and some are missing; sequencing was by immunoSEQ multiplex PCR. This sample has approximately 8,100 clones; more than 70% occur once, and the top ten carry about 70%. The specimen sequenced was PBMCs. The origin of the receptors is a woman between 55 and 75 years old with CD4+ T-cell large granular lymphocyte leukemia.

The CDR3 spells CASSLLSSGANVLTF. The CDR3 DNA reads TGTGCCAGTAGTCTACTTAGCTCTGGGGCCAACGTCCTGACTTTC. This chain joins TRBV19 and TRBJ2-6; D is unclear. CDR3 length equals 15 residues. Deletions cut 5 bases from V and 0 bases from J, with 8 bases between. Germline V gene data show CDR1 as LNHDA and CDR2 as SQIVND (reference sequence).

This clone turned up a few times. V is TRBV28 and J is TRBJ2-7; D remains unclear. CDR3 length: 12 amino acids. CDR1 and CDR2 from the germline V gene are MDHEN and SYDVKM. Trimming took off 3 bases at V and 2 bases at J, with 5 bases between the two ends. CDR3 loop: CASSFGTYEQYF. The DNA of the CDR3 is TGTGCCAGCAGTTTTGGTACCTACGAGCAGTACTTC.

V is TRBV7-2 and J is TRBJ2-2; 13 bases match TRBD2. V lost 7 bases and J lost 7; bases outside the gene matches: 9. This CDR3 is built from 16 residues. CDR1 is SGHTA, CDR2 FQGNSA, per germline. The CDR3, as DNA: TGTGCCAGCAACGCCTGGACTAGCGGGAGCGGCGGGGAGCTGTTTTTT. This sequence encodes CASNAWTSGSGGELFF.

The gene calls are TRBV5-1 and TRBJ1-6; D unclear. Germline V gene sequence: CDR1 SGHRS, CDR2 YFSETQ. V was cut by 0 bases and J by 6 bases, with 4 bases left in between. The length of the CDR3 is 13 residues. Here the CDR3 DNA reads TGCGCCAGCAGCTTGGAGACTAATTCACCCCTCCACTTT. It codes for CASSLETNSPLHF.

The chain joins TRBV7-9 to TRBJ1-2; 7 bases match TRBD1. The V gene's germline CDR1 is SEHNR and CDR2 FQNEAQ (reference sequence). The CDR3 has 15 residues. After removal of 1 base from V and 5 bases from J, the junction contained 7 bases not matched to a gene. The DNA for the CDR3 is TGTGCCAGCAGCTTAGGGAGGGGGCCGGGGTATGGCTACACCTTC. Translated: CASSLGRGPGYGYTF.

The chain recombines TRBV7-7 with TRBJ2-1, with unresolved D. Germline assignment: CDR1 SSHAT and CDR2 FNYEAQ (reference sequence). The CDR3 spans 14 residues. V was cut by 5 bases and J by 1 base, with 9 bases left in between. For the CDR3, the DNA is TGTGCCAGCAGCCCATCCCCATCCTACAATGAGCAGTTCTTC. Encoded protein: CASSPSPSYNEQFF.